This section outlines one T cell receptor (beta chain) sequence together with its context. This record comes from a study of blood T cell repertoires in COVID-19. Overall study context: Spain, Italy and the United States supplied samples that represented acute and convalescent COVID-19.

Authors' methods: Estimates of nucleated cell counts were drawn from the amplification of reference gene primers. Sequencing was performed with immunoSEQ multiplex PCR; in TCRdb, only in-frame clones are kept and a portion is missing. V, J and clone size reflect that table, while D and trimming were determined from the DNA. The table has roughly 150,000 clones, 60% to 85% seen once. The V and J ends lost 2 bases and 5 bases respectively, with 12 bases between them. The CDR3 has 13 amino acids. Germline V gene data show CDR1 as SQVTM and CDR2 as ANQGSEA. The chain carries TRBV29-1 and TRBJ1-2; D is uncertain. Sequencing was carried out using peripheral blood. This clonotype originated in a man aged 50 or older with active or convalescent COVID-19. CDR3 region: CSVESGAGYGYTF. In DNA form, the CDR3 reads TGCAGCGTTGAATCAGGCGCGGGGTATGGCTACACCTTC. Looking up the rest from reference TRBV29-1 and TRBJ1-2 gives the full variable domain: SAVISQKPSRDICQRGTSLTIQCQVDSQVTMMFWYRQQPGQSLTLIATANQGSEATYESGFVIDKFPISRPNLTFSTLTVSNMSPEDSSIYLCSVESGAGYGYTFGSGTRLTVV.